This T cell receptor beta chain stems from a study of blood T cell repertoires in COVID-19. Study summary: Samples came from the United States, Italy and Spain, spanning acute and convalescent COVID-19. PBMCs, B-cell-depleted T cells, or T cells provided the cDNA or gDNA that made up the material.

In the source study's methods: Cell counts per sample came from amplifying reference gene primers. Sequencing used immunoSEQ multiplex PCR; TCRdb keeps in-frame clones, though not all of them. The V and J calls and clone size are taken from that table; D and trimming were inferred from the DNA. The sample carries around 200,000 clones, about 80% recorded once. V lost 7 bases to trimming and J lost 2 bases, with 18 bases between them. Germline V lookup: CDR1 SNHLY, CDR2 FYNNEI. The CDR3 length is 16 residues. This receptor was taken from a human donor in a cohort sampled during active COVID-19. Sequencing was performed on peripheral blood. The chain recombines TRBV2 with TRBJ1-3; maybe TRBD1 (6 bases). CDR3 in DNA: TGTGCCAGCATCCGACAGGTTGCCCTGGCTGGAAACACCATATATTTT. Amino acid sequence: CASIRQVALAGNTIYF.